This T cell receptor (beta chain) was found in a study of T cell responses to AZD1222 COVID-19 vaccine. Study-level points and caveats: Only five to seven AZD1222 recipients were seropositive at baseline. Rises in breadth and depth of Spike-specific TCRs came after two AZD1222 doses. In a largely white British group with more females than males, clonal diversity was possibly underestimated.

V lost 5 bases and J 0 bases, leaving 19 bases between the germline ends. CDR1 is SNHLY, CDR2 FYNNEI, per germline. The length of the CDR3 is 17 residues. Second doses at about 4 or about 12 weeks were pooled. Regarding this clone: Its specificity is unknown.

This table comes from immunoSEQ multiplex PCR, and its TCRdb copy is limited to in-frame clones, with some not included. The sample has under 70,000 clones, more than 70% seen once. The rearrangement joins TRBV2 to TRBJ1-2; D unclear. Sequenced material: peripheral blood, taken 28 days after the second AZD1222 dose. The TCR comes from an adult who received the AZD1222 COVID-19 vaccine. This CDR3 reads CASSRRGSITANYGYTF. DNA for the CDR3: TGTGCCAGCAGTCGTCGGGGAAGCATTACAGCTAACTATGGCTACACCTTC.